This T cell receptor (beta chain) was found in a study of blood T cell repertoires in COVID-19. Across the study: There were acute and convalescent COVID-19 samples, and they came from the United States, Italy and Spain.

Living in about two dozen US areas, the participants were between roughly 18 and 95 years of age. Only in-frame clones appear in the TCRdb table, and some are missing; sequencing was by immunoSEQ multiplex PCR. This sample has fewer than 500,000 clones, with 88% found just once. Germline V gene sequence: CDR1 SQVTM, CDR2 ANQGSEA. V gave up 6 bases and J gave up 2 bases, with 17 bases separating them. CDR3 length: 14 residues. The specimen sequenced was PBMCs or T cells enriched from blood (not recorded which). The genes are TRBV29-1 and TRBJ2-7; D is uncertain. The sequence came from a woman aged 25 to 39 with acute COVID-19. The CDR3 spells CSVAVVGRTYEQYF. CDR3 nucleotide sequence: TGCAGCGTGGCCGTAGTTGGGCGTACCTACGAGCAGTACTTC.